These 14 T cell receptor beta chains share one sample of origin, sequenced in a study of regulatory T cells in long-lasting Graves disease (dated by TCRdb to the early 2020s). The method was multiplex PCR. The instrument given in TCRdb is Illumina HiSeq 4000. CDR3 regions were amplified by Arm-PCR with iRepertoire HTBI primers to construct TCR beta libraries. Clones were called with MiXCR by TCRdb after fastp trimmed the public reads at Q25, and only in-frame beta chains were retained. Each entry is one CDR3 protein sequence, shown with its most common DNA and genes. Recorded for this sample are about 500,000 distinct CDR3 sequences; about 17% of them occurred a single time. The leading ten clones occupy 9% to 15% of the sample. What the time point label conveys for this sample: newly diagnosed GD, antithyroid drugs for less than 3 months. For both TCR sequencing and RNA sequencing, RNA was extracted from PBMCs in TRIzol.

These sequences were also reported in another study, on T cells in Graves' hyperthyroidism and ophthalmopathy.

The source was peripheral blood mononuclear cells (PBMCs), collected at new diagnosis, from a patient treated with antithyroid drugs. These receptors all stem from a man aged 35 to 55 with Graves disease. Donor details come from another sample of the same person, matched by shared clones.

This clonotype was detected ten times or more. V and J are TRBV20-1 and TRBJ2-3; D remains ambiguous. V was trimmed by 8 bases and J by 2 bases, leaving 14 bases between them. CDR3 length: 13 amino acids. Germline-derived CDR1 and CDR2 are DFQATT and SNEGSKA (reference sequence). The CDR3 sequence: CSYKAPATDTQYF. The CDR3 coding sequence is TGCAGTTATAAGGCGCCAGCCACAGATACGCAGTATTTT.

The V gene is TRBV10-3, the J gene TRBJ2-2; D is tentatively TRBD1 or TRBD2 (5 bases each). The CDR3 contains 17 residues. V gave up 2 bases and J gave up 0 bases, with 13 bases separating them. CDR1 and CDR2 from the germline V gene are ENHRY and SYGVKD. The CDR3 bases are TGTGCCATCAGTGAGCTGGGACCCAAAGCGAACACCGGGGAGCTGTTTTTT. Amino acids: CAISELGPKANTGELFF.

This clonotype was observed many times. V usage is TRBV27 and J usage is TRBJ2-7; D is possibly TRBD1 or TRBD2 (5 bases each). This CDR3 is built from 14 residues. Deletions cut 3 bases from V and 3 bases from J, with 12 bases between. CDR1 is MNHEY, CDR2 SMNVEV, per germline (reference sequence). The CDR3: CASSLGDPVYEQYF. The CDR3 nucleotides read TGTGCCAGCAGTTTGGGGGACCCCGTCTACGAGCAGTACTTC.

This clonotype was seen at least ten times. J is TRBJ2-5 and V is TRBV3-1, with D unclear. Germline lookup yields CDR1 LGHDT and CDR2 YNNKEL (reference sequence). Trimming pared 8 bases from V and 5 bases from J, leaving 6 bases between. This CDR3 region has 10 residues. The CDR3 is CASGVETQYF. The CDR3 DNA reads TGTGCCAGCGGGGTTGAGACCCAGTACTTC.

This clonotype was counted at least ten times. The genes are TRBV28 and TRBJ2-1; possible D gene TRBD2, 5 bases. V dropped 2 bases and J dropped 5 bases, with 16 bases sitting between them. Germline V lookup: CDR1 MDHEN, CDR2 SYDVKM. CDR3 length: 16 amino acids. CDR3 amino acids: CASSLSGLPGHNEQFF. Written as DNA, the CDR3 is TGTGCCAGCAGTTTAAGCGGACTCCCCGGGCACAATGAGCAGTTCTTC.

This clonotype has only a few counts. The chain recombines TRBV11-2 with TRBJ2-1, with 7 bases fitting TRBD1. Losses at the gene ends were 3 bases for V and 3 bases for J; bases not matched to a gene: 14. The CDR3 totals 18 residues. Germline CDR1 reads SGHAT; CDR2 reads FQNNGV. CDR3 DNA sequence: TGTGCCAGCAGCTTCCCGCTGACAGGGACCTTTTTCTACAATGAGCAGTTCTTC. Protein sequence: CASSFPLTGTFFYNEQFF.

This clonotype has a count of ten or more. The CDR3 protein is CASSSLAGGVDTQYF. CDR3 nucleotide sequence: TGTGCCAGCAGTTCACTAGCGGGAGGAGTAGATACGCAGTATTTT. The rearrangement links TRBV28 to TRBJ2-3; 12 bases are shared with TRBD2. The CDR3 is 15 residues long. CDR1 is MDHEN, CDR2 SYDVKM, per germline. Trimming took 4 bases from V and 5 from J; bases not matched to a gene: 4.

This clonotype came up a few times. V and J are TRBV29-1 and TRBJ2-3; D remains unclear. The V end lost 4 bases, the J end lost 9 bases, and 17 bases lay between the germline ends. CDR3 length: 13 residues. CDR1 and CDR2 from the germline V gene are SQVTM and ANQGSEA. The CDR3 bases are TGCAGCGTTGCTCTTGCAACCCTTATCACGCAGTATTTT. Amino acid sequence: CSVALATLITQYF.

This clonotype was seen more than once but under ten times. A read error is possible here, since a much larger clone lies one base away. The chain is built from TRBV12-3 or TRBV12-4 and TRBJ2-7; the D is unclear. V was pared by 1 base and J by 6 bases, with 4 bases between. The CDR3 is made up of 11 amino acids. The CDR3 here is CASSLGTEQYF. The DNA of the CDR3 is TGTGCCAGCAGTTTAGGGACCGAGCAGTACTTC.

This clonotype was seen ten or more times. The rearrangement uses TRBV5-6 and TRBJ2-1; D is uncertain. CDR1 SGHDT and CDR2 YYEEEE come from the germline V gene. This CDR3 spans 16 amino acids. Trimming took off 0 bases at V and 3 bases at J, with 13 bases between the two ends. CDR3 in amino acids: CASSLGKGLSYNEQFF. DNA for the CDR3: TGTGCCAGCAGCTTGGGCAAGGGTTTGAGCTACAATGAGCAGTTCTTC.

This clonotype was seen ten or more times. The V gene is TRBV28, the J gene TRBJ1-3, with D possibly TRBD1 on 6 matching bases. The CDR3 extends over 14 amino acids. Trimming took off 6 bases at V and 4 bases at J, with 13 bases between the two ends. Germline V lookup: CDR1 MDHEN, CDR2 SYDVKM. The CDR3 DNA is TGTGCCAGCAGGATACAGGGTGGAGGAAACACCATATATTTT. This translates into CASRIQGGGNTIYF.

This clonotype was observed a handful of times. This chain connects TRBV14 to TRBJ2-2; TRBD1 is a possible D gene (6 bases). Per the germline V gene, CDR1 is SGHDN and CDR2 is FVKESK. The V gene lost 0 bases and the J gene lost 6 bases, with 11 bases spanning the gap. CDR3 length equals 15 residues. As DNA, the CDR3 is TGTGCCAGCAGCCAAGACGGGACACCGTCCGGGGAGCTGTTTTTT. Residues: CASSQDGTPSGELFF.

This clonotype was seen at least ten times. V gene TRBV15 combines with J gene TRBJ2-5, with 9 bases matching TRBD2. J lost 4 bases, V lost 3 bases, and 15 bases had no gene match. CDR3 length: 18 residues. The V gene's germline CDR1 is LNHNV and CDR2 YYDKDF (reference sequence). CDR3 amino acids: CATSSQRGAGGPGETQYF. The CDR3 region has the DNA TGTGCCACCAGCAGCCAGAGAGGGGCGGGAGGGCCGGGAGAGACCCAGTACTTC.

Many counts were recorded for this clonotype. This chain joins TRBV5-1 and TRBJ2-4; D gene uncertain. CDR3 size: 15 residues. The germline gives CDR1 SGHRS, CDR2 YFSETQ. V dropped 0 bases and J dropped 0 bases, with 7 bases sitting between them. The CDR3 loop reads CASSLGAGAKNIQYF. In nucleotides, the CDR3 is TGCGCCAGCAGCTTGGGGGCCGGAGCCAAAAACATTCAGTACTTC.